This T cell receptor beta chain was sequenced in a study of blood T cells in healthy people across ages. Whole-study findings and limits: Unsorted PBMCs ruled out conclusive naive versus antigen-experienced comparison. TCR beta diversity correlated strongly with naive T cell percentage.

For the second PCR, which ran for 7 to 11 cycles, a sample-barcoded 5' primer and a J-beta primer mix were used. Carrying 12 random nucleotides, a template-switch adaptor labeled each individual cDNA molecule. One entry per CDR3 protein, called by TCRdb with MiXCR from the 5' RACE reads. Found here are 1,100,000 or so distinct CDR3 sequences, 40% to 55% of them singletons; the top ten hold approximately 17%. There are a few counts of this clonotype. No antigen is known for it. Specimen: blood. The source is a woman aged 55-70 years in good health.

Here the CDR3 reads CSASTSSFTDTQYF. The CDR3 DNA follows: TGCAGTGCTAGTACGTCATCTTTCACAGATACGCAGTATTTT. The chain is built from TRBV20-1 and TRBJ2-3, with D unclear. From germline, CDR1 is DFQATT and CDR2 SNEGSKA (reference sequence). This CDR3 comprises 14 residues. Trimming shortened V by 3 bases and J by 2 bases, and 12 bases separated the two germline ends.